Sequencing of this T cell receptor (beta chain) was carried out in a study of T cells in Graves' hyperthyroidism and ophthalmopathy (dated by TCRdb to about 2019). A note on the overall study: Peripheral blood samples were taken at the time of initial diagnosis, prior to any treatment. Once sampling was done, hyperthyroidism patients were given methimazole at a starting dose of 30 mg daily, whereas ophthalmopathy patients were given high-dose intravenous methylprednisolone. TCR V-J signatures able to tell the groups apart were searched for in a discovery cohort of 95 to 100 patients, of whom more than 40 had Graves' ophthalmopathy and around 56 had stable Graves' hyperthyroidism. The paper reports TCR Vbeta CDR3 sequencing of approximately 130 peripheral blood samples: around 41 ophthalmopathy, about 75 hyperthyroidism and approximately 17 progressor patients. The approximately 97 discovery patients were randomly divided into training and test sets at a 7:3 ratio. In several Graves' hyperthyroidism patients, the study also compared T-cell repertoires from thyroid tissue with T-cell repertoires from blood. An independent validation cohort of 18 to 20 hyperthyroidism patients and more than 15 patients who later progressed to ophthalmopathy tested prospective prediction of ophthalmopathy. Study-level results and caveats: A 13 V-J signature model separated ophthalmopathy from stable hyperthyroidism, with just over 85% sensitivity and around 84% specificity in cross-validation and 80%/75% in testing. No statistical method was used to set the sample size in advance, and investigators knew the group allocation. Most expanded thyroid clonotypes (frequency above 0.001) were also found in blood, which suggests that blood repertoires may mirror thyroid immune responses. In validation, progression to ophthalmopathy was predicted by the model with about 70% sensitivity and roughly 72% specificity, a median of approximately 6.5 months before onset.

This clonotype occurred many times. Its antigen is currently not known. Base qualities were left out, and no much larger clone turns up one base away. CDR3 length: 14 amino acids, cysteine to phenylalanine. Only CDR3 DNA remains: 42 bases, in frame from the first base. Here V drops 6 bases and J drops 6 bases, and the junction holds 10 bases not matched to any gene. The germline V gene provides CDR1 MNHEY and CDR2 SVGEGT. Hyperthyroidism patients were newly diagnosed, had a disease duration of under 2 months, and were aged 18 to 65 years. The study excluded patients with uncontrolled infections, other autoimmune diseases, pregnancy or lactation. Diagnoses relied on clinical symptoms, serum thyroxine and TRAb, thyroid ultrasound and orbital computed tomography. Blood from progressor patients was collected at the time of first diagnosis with hyperthyroidism, before any ophthalmopathy symptoms had appeared. PBMCs were separated from over 9 ml of fresh peripheral blood using Ficoll-Paque density gradient centrifugation. Progressor patients were first diagnosed with Graves' hyperthyroidism and then developed ophthalmopathy during follow-up. Total RNA was extracted using Trizol reagent, and RNA quality was assessed on an Agilent 2100 Bioanalyzer.

TCR beta CDR3 regions were amplified from RNA transcripts. The first round of RT-PCR for the TCR CDR3 was performed with the HTBI primer set and the Qiagen OneStep RT-PCR kit. Libraries were constructed in a second round of multiplex PCR, after which size selection and purification were performed. Sequencing of the libraries was done on an Illumina HiSeq2000 using paired-end 100 bp reads. On the authors' methods: SOAPnuke was used to process the raw data, with reads discarded if the reads contained adapters or uncalled bases, had a mean Phred below 15, or lacked an exact constant-primer or identifier match. COPE v1.2.5 was used to merge high-quality paired reads, and clonotypes were defined as unique nucleotide sequences. MiTCR v1.1 was used to align clonotypes to the IMGT TRBV, TRBD and TRBJ reference segments. Analysis was restricted to V-J combinations with a frequency above 0.0001, which covered 99.2% of repertoires. A TCS score was defined as the ratio between F50 (clonal expansion) and ExV (chaos), using BLOSUM62-based TCRdist between CDR3 peptides within each V-J. Welch's t-statistics and random forest reduced 514 V-J features to some 14, which were used in a naive Bayes classifier (R e1071). TCRdb reprocessed the public reads (quality trimming at Q25 with fastp, clone calling with MiXCR) and kept in-frame beta chains. Each record represents a unique CDR3 protein, reported with the most common genes and DNA among its rows. The V and J calls here are based on TCRdb, not the publication. The sample data list 350,000 to 450,000 distinct CDR3 sequences, and roughly 17% of these were observed just once. Of the sample, roughly a third is held by the ten largest clones.

The chain was built from TRBV6-2 or TRBV6-3 and TRBJ2-7; 8 bases in the junction line up with TRBD2. The clonotype was recovered from a woman aged 25 to 45 with Graves' hyperthyroidism that later progressed to Graves' ophthalmopathy. The specimen was blood. The bases read TGTGCCAGCAGAAAGCGGGAGATACCCTCCGAGCAGTACTTC. It encodes CASRKREIPSEQYF.